Presented here are 17 T cell receptor beta chains from one specimen sequenced in a study of molecular identifiers for immune sequencing clone quantification (dated by TCRdb to 2016 to 2019). The method behind the library was PCR. TCRdb shows the sequencer as Illumina HiSeq 4000. TCRdb itself trimmed the public reads at Q25 with fastp, ran MiXCR and retained productive beta chains. CDR3 protein sequences are deduplicated, and each keeps its most common genes and DNA. The sample contains about 60,000 distinct CDR3 sequences, approximately 18% of them found a single time. The ten largest make up 1.1% to 1.5% of the sample. Material for sequencing was naive CD8+ T cells from blood, with Jurkat cell RNA spiked in. The intended sense of this specimen's cell subset or site label: FACS-sorted CD8+CD4-CCR7+CD45RA+ naive T cells. The receptors derive from a human donor in good health. Some libraries in this study had Jurkat cell RNA spiked in.

This clonotype was observed many times. The gene calls are TRBV3-2 and TRBJ2-3. TRBV3-2 is a listed pseudogene. The CDR3 loop spans 15 amino acids. CDR3 region: CASSPSQARTDTQYF. The DNA for the CDR3 is TGTGCCAGCAGCCCTTCACAGGCTCGCACAGATACGCAGTATTTT.

The table lists this clonotype with a few counts. The chain combines TRBV27 with TRBJ2-7; weak D call: TRBD2 (6 bases). Germline values: CDR1 MNHEY, CDR2 SMNVEV (reference sequence). V was cut by 7 bases and J by 6 bases, with 10 bases left in between. CDR3 length equals 11 residues. The CDR3: CASKRVGEQYF. The CDR3 DNA is TGTGCCAGCAAGCGGGTGGGCGAGCAGTACTTC.

The sample holds many counts of this clonotype. V is TRBV4-1 and J is TRBJ1-5; D gene uncertain. This CDR3 is built from 14 residues. From germline, CDR1 is MGHRA and CDR2 YSYEKL. Trimming removed 4 bases at V and 5 bases at J, with 12 bases between. The CDR3 region has the DNA TGCGCCAGCAGCCCTCAAGAGGGATATCAGCCCCAGCATTTT. It yields the protein CASSPQEGYQPQHF.

The chain recombines TRBV7-9 with TRBJ2-5; the D gene could be TRBD1 or TRBD2 (5 bases each). Looked up from germline, CDR1 is SEHNR and CDR2 is FQNEAQ (reference sequence). V was clipped by 1 base and J by 4 bases, with 10 bases between them. The CDR3 spans 14 residues. CDR3 loop: CASSLGWDGETQYF. The CDR3 bases are TGTGCCAGCAGCTTAGGCTGGGACGGAGAGACCCAGTACTTC. The variable domain in full, completed from reference TRBV7-9 and TRBJ2-5, reads DTGVSQNPRHKITKRGQNVTFRCDPISEHNRLYWYRQTLGQGPEFLTYFQNEAQLEKSRLLSDRFSAERPKGSFSTLEIQRTEQGDSAMYLCASSLGWDGETQYFGPGTRLLVL.

This clonotype was counted a few times. This chain joins TRBV12-3 or TRBV12-4 and TRBJ2-7; D gene ambiguous. V was trimmed by 5 bases and J by 1 base, leaving 9 bases between them. This CDR3 spans 13 amino acids. The CDR3 spells CASSKGTSYEQYF. CDR3 nucleotide sequence: TGTGCCAGCAGTAAGGGCACGTCCTACGAGCAGTACTTC.

This clonotype was detected a few times. A much bigger clone sits one base away, suggesting this may be a read error. The chain employs TRBV7-9 and TRBJ1-1; 7 positions agree with TRBD1. The CDR3 has 15 amino acids. Germline loops: CDR1 SEHNR, CDR2 FQNEAQ (reference sequence). The CDR3 coding sequence is TGTGCCAGCACGCAACAGGGGCTGTCGGACACTGAAGCTCTCTTT. This sequence encodes CASTQQGLSDTEALF.

The rearrangement joins TRBV11-2 to TRBJ2-2, with unresolved D. This CDR3 has 15 residues. Germline V gene lookup returns CDR1 SGHAT and CDR2 FQNNGV. The V end lost 2 bases, the J end lost 2 bases, and 9 bases lay between the germline ends. The CDR3 loop is CASSLLWDNTGELFF. CDR3 in DNA: TGTGCCAGCAGCTTACTTTGGGATAACACCGGGGAGCTGTTTTTT.

This clonotype was observed at least ten times. The chain employs TRBV7-9 and TRBJ1-1, with 8 bases aligning to TRBD1. V was pared by 8 bases and J by 10 bases, with 21 bases of the junction left unmatched. CDR1 is SEHNR and CDR2 is FQNEAQ in the germline V gene (reference sequence). This CDR3 is built from 16 residues. CDR3 amino acids: CASVPEAGGAWRGAFF. CDR3 DNA sequence: TGTGCCAGCGTCCCAGAGGCAGGGGGCGCTTGGCGGGGAGCTTTCTTT.

Here the CDR3 reads CASSQSKGISYEQYF. The CDR3 bases are TGTGCCAGCAGCCAAAGTAAGGGGATCTCCTACGAGCAGTACTTC. The chain uses TRBV4-2 and TRBJ2-7; the D gene is possibly TRBD1 (5 bases). Germline V lookup: CDR1 LGHNA, CDR2 YNFKEQ. The CDR3 consists of 15 residues. V lost 2 bases to trimming and J lost 0 bases, with 11 bases between them.

This clonotype was seen at least ten times. The chain combines TRBV29-1 with TRBJ2-3, with D possibly matching TRBD1 (5 bases). Trimming shortened V by 0 bases and J by 3 bases, and 10 bases separated the two germline ends. The CDR3 has 14 residues. Germline lookup yields CDR1 SQVTM and CDR2 ANQGSEA. The CDR3 nucleotides are TGCAGCGTTGAAGATGGCAGGGCAACAGATACGCAGTATTTT. Protein: CSVEDGRATDTQYF.

Concerning this clonotype: A read error may be the cause here, since a much bigger clone is one base away. V and J are TRBV6-5 and TRBJ2-5; TRBD2 might be the D (6 bases). CDR1 is MNHEY and CDR2 is SVGAGI in the germline V gene. This CDR3 region has 14 residues. CDR3 sequence reads: CAGSYSEGWETQYF. The CDR3 nucleotides read TGTGCCGGCAGTTACTCGGAGGGTTGGGAGACCCAGTACTTC.

The V and J genes are TRBV15 and TRBJ2-7, with 7 nucleotides matching TRBD1. CDR1 LNHNV and CDR2 YYDKDF come from the germline V gene (reference sequence). CDR3 size: 14 residues. With V trimmed by 5 bases and J by 3 bases, 7 bases remained unmatched. The CDR3 sequence: CATSYTGDLYEQYF. The CDR3 nucleotides read TGTGCCACCAGCTATACAGGGGACCTCTACGAGCAGTACTTC.

This clonotype was counted many times. The genes are TRBV6-5 and TRBJ1-5, with no clear D. The ends were cut back, 6 bases at V and 6 bases at J, with 15 bases in the middle. This CDR3 region has 14 residues. Germline assignment: CDR1 MNHEY and CDR2 SVGAGI. CDR3 sequence: CASSPLGNSQPQHF. In DNA form, the CDR3 reads TGTGCCAGCAGCCCGTTGGGGAATAGTCAGCCCCAGCATTTT.

With regard to this clonotype: No conserved phenylalanine or tryptophan ends this CDR3, so it is likely a read error. The chain uses TRBV7-9 and TRBJ1-1; D gene ambiguous. Germline loops: CDR1 SEHNR, CDR2 FQNEAQ (reference sequence). V gave up 5 bases and J gave up 5 bases, with 12 bases separating them. CDR3 length: 13 residues. The CDR3 nucleotides are TGTGCCAGCAGCCCCCCTGTAGGAACTGAAGCTTTCTTG. Translating gives CASSPPVGTEAFL.

This clonotype was counted only a few times. V is TRBV20-1 and J is TRBJ2-7; a weak D match, TRBD2 (6 bases). V lost 2 bases and J lost 0, with 17 bases in between. CDR3 length: 16 amino acids. Germline CDR1 reads DFQATT; CDR2 reads SNEGSKA (reference sequence). The CDR3 DNA reads as TGCAGTGCTAGAACGTTGTGGGAGGAACTCTCCTACGAGCAGTACTTC. Its translation is CSARTLWEELSYEQYF.

The sample holds many counts of this clonotype. The chain uses TRBV7-2 and TRBJ2-7; 10 bases map to TRBD2. The CDR3 runs 15 residues. Germline V gene data show CDR1 as SGHTA and CDR2 as FQGNSA. V lost 5 bases and J lost 2; bases outside the gene matches: 6. In DNA, the CDR3 is TGTGCCAGCAGCGTGGGACTAGCGCCAACCTACGAGCAGTACTTC. Its protein is CASSVGLAPTYEQYF.

This clonotype has only a few counts. This sequence joins TRBV5-1 and TRBJ2-7; 8 bases agree with TRBD2. Looked up from germline, CDR1 is SGHRS and CDR2 is YFSETQ. This CDR3 has 16 amino acids. The ends lost 0 bases at V and 6 bases at J; junction bases unmatched: 11. The CDR3 loop is CASSLVGTGGPLEQYF. In DNA form, the CDR3 reads TGCGCCAGCAGCTTGGTAGGAACGGGAGGGCCACTCGAGCAGTACTTC.